The 6 T cell receptor beta chains below were found in one sample sequenced in a study of T-cell reconstitution after alpha-beta-depleted transplantation in children. Preparation of the TCRbeta library involved a method that used unique molecular identifiers. TCRdb ran MiXCR on the PCR reads and lists one entry per CDR3 protein. Counted here are approximately 190,000 distinct CDR3 sequences, 6.3% occurring once; the ten biggest clones make up 4.5%. The source material was PBMCs, sampled before TCRalphabeta/CD19-depleted stem cell transplant. These receptors originate from a girl under three years old with combined immunodeficiency, due to receive a stem cell transplant.

This clonotype was picked up many times. The rearrangement joins TRBV3-1 to TRBJ2-3, with 9 bases fitting TRBD2. The CDR3 runs to 17 residues. Per the germline V gene, CDR1 is LGHDT and CDR2 is YNNKEL (reference sequence). Trimming removed 5 bases from V and 0 bases from J; junction bases left unmatched: 9. CDR3 protein: CASSDGFLAGSTDTQYF. The DNA for the CDR3 is TGTGCCAGCAGCGACGGATTTCTAGCGGGAAGCACAGATACGCAGTATTTT.

This clonotype was counted at least ten times. This chain joins TRBV11-1 and TRBJ2-3; 14 bases fit TRBD2. V lost 0 bases to trimming and J lost 3 bases; unmatched junction nucleotides: 8. The CDR3 is made up of 19 amino acids. Germline V lookup: CDR1 SGHAT, CDR2 FQDESV (reference sequence). CDR3 sequence (DNA): TGTGCCAGCAGCTTAGCTCCGGGACTAGCGGGGGTACCGACAGATACGCAGTATTTT. This encodes CASSLAPGLAGVPTDTQYF.

This clonotype occurred many times. V usage is TRBV20-1 and J usage is TRBJ2-4; D not resolved. This CDR3 comprises 13 residues. The ends were cut back, 0 bases at V and 7 bases at J, with 10 bases in the middle. Germline loops: CDR1 DFQATT, CDR2 SNEGSKA (reference sequence). The chain's CDR3 is CSARDLNSNIQYF. Here the CDR3 DNA reads TGCAGTGCTAGAGATCTCAACTCGAACATTCAGTACTTC.

This clonotype was picked up many times. This sequence joins TRBV7-2 and TRBJ2-1; tentative D call: TRBD2 (6 bases). Trimming left V 1 base short and J 0 bases short, with 13 bases between. The CDR3 length is 17 residues. Germline lookup yields CDR1 SGHTA and CDR2 FQGNSA. The CDR3 sequence: CASSLVGSGHSYNEQFF. CDR3 nucleotide sequence: TGTGCCAGCAGCTTAGTAGGTAGCGGACACTCCTACAATGAGCAGTTCTTC.

This clonotype appeared many times. The V gene is TRBV29-1, the J gene TRBJ2-1; no clear D. The V gene lost 7 bases and the J gene lost 6 bases, with 7 bases spanning the gap. The germline CDR1 and CDR2 sequences are SQVTM and ANQGSEA. This CDR3 has 10 amino acids. The CDR3 DNA reads TGCAGCGCCCTCAGCAATGAGCAGTTCTTC. It specifies CSALSNEQFF.

This clonotype was observed many times. The chain recombines TRBV7-2 with TRBJ1-6; D call uncertain. The CDR3 totals 16 residues. Looked up from germline, CDR1 is SGHTA and CDR2 is FQGNSA. The V and J ends lost 2 bases and 4 bases respectively, with 12 bases between them. CDR3 bases: TGTGCCAGCAGCTTAACCCCCCTAGGGTATAATTCACCCCTCCACTTT. Translating it yields CASSLTPLGYNSPLHF.